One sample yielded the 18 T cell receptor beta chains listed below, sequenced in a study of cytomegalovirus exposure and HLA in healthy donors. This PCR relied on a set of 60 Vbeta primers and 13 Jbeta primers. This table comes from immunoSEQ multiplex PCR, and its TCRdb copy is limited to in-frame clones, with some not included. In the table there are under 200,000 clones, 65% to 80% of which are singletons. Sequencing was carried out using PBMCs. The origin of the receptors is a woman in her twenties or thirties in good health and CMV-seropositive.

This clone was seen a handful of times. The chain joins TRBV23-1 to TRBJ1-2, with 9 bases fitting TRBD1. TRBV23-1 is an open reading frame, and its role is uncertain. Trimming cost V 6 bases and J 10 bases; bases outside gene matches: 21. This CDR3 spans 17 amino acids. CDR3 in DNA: TGCGCCAGCAGGCAAGACGGACAGGGGCGTTTCGGGCAGTCCTACACCTTC. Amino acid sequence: CASRQDGQGRFGQSYTF.

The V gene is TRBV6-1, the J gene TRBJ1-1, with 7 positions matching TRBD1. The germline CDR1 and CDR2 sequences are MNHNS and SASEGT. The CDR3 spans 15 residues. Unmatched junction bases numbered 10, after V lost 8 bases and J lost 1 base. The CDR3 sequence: CASPGARDRNTEAFF. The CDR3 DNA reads TGTGCCAGCCCCGGGGCCCGGGACAGGAACACTGAAGCTTTCTTT.

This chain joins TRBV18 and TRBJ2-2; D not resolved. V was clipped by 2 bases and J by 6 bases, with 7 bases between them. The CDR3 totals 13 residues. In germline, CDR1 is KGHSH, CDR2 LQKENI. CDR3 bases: TGTGCCAGCTCACCATCAGTCCCCGGGGAGCTGTTTTTT. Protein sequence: CASSPSVPGELFF.

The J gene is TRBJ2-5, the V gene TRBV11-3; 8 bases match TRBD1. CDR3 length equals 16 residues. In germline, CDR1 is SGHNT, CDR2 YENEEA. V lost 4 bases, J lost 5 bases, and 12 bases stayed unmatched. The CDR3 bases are TGTGCCAGCAGCTCACCAAGACCAGGGGGCAGGGAGACCCAGTACTTC. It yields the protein CASSSPRPGGRETQYF.

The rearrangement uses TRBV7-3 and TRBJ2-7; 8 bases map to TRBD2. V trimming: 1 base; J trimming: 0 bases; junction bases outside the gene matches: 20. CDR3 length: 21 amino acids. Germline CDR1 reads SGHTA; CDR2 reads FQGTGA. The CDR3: CASSLRVGVSPGLGSSYEQYF. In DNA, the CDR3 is TGTGCCAGCAGCTTAAGGGTCGGAGTAAGCCCGGGACTAGGGAGCTCCTACGAGCAGTACTTC.

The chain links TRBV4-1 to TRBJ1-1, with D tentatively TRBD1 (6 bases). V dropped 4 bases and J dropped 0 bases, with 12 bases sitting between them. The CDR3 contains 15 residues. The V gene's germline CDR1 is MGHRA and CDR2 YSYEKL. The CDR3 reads CASSPLQGLNTEAFF. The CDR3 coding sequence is TGCGCCAGCAGCCCCTTACAGGGATTGAACACTGAAGCTTTCTTT.

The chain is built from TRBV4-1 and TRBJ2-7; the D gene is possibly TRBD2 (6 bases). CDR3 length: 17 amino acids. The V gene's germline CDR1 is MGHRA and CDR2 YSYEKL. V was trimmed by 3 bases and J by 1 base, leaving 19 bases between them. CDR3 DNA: TGCGCCAGCAGCCAGGCCCTTCCGGGAGTAGTGTCCTACGAGCAGTACTTC. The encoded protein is CASSQALPGVVSYEQYF.

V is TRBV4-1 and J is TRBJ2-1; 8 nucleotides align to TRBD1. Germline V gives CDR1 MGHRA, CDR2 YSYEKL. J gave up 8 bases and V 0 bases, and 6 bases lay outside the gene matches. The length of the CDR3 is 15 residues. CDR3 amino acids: CASSQDNGQGYEQFF. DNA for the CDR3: TGCGCCAGCAGCCAAGATAATGGACAGGGCTATGAGCAGTTCTTC.

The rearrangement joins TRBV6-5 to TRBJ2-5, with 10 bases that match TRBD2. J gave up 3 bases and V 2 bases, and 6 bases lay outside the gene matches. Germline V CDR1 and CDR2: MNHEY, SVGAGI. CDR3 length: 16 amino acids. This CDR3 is CASSYASGRGEETQYF. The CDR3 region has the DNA TGTGCCAGCAGTTACGCCAGCGGGAGGGGAGAAGAGACCCAGTACTTC.

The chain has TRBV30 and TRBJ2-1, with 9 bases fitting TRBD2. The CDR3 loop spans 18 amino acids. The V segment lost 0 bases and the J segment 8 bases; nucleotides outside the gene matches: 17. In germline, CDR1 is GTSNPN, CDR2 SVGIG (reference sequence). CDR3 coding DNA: TGTGCCTGGAGTGTTTCCAGCGGGAGGTCATATTTTCTGGATGAGCAGTTCTTC. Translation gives CAWSVSSGRSYFLDEQFF. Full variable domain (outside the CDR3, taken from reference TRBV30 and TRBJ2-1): SQTIHQWPATLVQPVGSPLSLECTVEGTSNPNLYWYRQAAGRGLQLLFYSVGIGQISSEVPQNLSASRPQDRQFILSSKKLLLSDSGFYLCAWSVSSGRSYFLDEQFFGPGTRLTVL.

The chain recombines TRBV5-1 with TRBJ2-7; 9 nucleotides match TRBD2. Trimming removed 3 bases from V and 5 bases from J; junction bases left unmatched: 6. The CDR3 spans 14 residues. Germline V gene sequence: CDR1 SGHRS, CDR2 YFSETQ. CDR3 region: CASSWRGGRDEQYF. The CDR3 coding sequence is TGCGCCAGCAGCTGGCGGGGGGGGCGAGACGAGCAGTACTTC.

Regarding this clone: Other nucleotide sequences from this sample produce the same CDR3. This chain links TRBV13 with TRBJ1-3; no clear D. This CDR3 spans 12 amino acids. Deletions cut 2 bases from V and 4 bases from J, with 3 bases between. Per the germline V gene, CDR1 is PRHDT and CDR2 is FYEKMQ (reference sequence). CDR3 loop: CASSLRGNTIYF. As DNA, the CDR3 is TGTGCCAGCAGCTTACGGGGAAACACCATATATTTT.

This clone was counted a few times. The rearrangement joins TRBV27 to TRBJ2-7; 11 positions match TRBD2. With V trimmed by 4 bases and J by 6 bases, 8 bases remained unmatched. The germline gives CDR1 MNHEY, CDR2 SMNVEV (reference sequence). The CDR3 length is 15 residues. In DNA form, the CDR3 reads TGTGCCAGCAGTTCAGGGACTAGCGGCAGAGGCGAGCAGTACTTC. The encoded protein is CASSSGTSGRGEQYF.

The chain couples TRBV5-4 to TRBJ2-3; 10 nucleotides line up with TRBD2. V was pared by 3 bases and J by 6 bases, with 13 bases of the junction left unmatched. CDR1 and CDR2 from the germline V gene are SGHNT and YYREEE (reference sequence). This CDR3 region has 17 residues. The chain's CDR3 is CASSSALVAGGGDTQYF. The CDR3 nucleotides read TGTGCCAGCAGCTCGGCTTTGGTAGCGGGGGGCGGCGATACGCAGTATTTT.

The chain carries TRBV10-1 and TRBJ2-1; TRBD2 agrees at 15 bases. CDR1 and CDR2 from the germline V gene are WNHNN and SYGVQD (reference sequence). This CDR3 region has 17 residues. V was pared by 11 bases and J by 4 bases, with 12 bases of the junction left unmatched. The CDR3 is CAGPGLAGGVGYNEQFF. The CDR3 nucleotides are TGCGCCGGCCCGGGACTAGCGGGAGGAGTGGGATACAATGAGCAGTTCTTC.

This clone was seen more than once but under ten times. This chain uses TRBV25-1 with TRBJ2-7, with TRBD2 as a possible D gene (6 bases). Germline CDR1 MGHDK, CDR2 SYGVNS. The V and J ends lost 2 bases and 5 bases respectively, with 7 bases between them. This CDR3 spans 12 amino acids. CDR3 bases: TGTGCCAGCAGTGAAGGAGGGAACGAGCAGTACTTC. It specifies CASSEGGNEQYF.

CDR3 sequence: CASQTGAGANVLTF. In nucleotides, the CDR3 is TGTGCCAGCCAGACAGGGGCTGGGGCCAACGTCCTGACTTTC. V gene TRBV2 combines with J gene TRBJ2-6; 8 nucleotides agree with TRBD1. The CDR3 is made up of 14 amino acids. CDR1 is SNHLY and CDR2 is FYNNEI in the germline V gene. V lost 8 bases, J lost 2 bases, and 2 bases stayed unmatched.

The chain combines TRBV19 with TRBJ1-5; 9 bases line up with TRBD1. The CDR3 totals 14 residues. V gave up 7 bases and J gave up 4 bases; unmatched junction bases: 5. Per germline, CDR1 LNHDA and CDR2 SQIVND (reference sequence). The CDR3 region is CASTEGTGNQPQHF. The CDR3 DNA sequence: TGTGCCAGTACCGAGGGGACAGGGAATCAGCCCCAGCATTTT.